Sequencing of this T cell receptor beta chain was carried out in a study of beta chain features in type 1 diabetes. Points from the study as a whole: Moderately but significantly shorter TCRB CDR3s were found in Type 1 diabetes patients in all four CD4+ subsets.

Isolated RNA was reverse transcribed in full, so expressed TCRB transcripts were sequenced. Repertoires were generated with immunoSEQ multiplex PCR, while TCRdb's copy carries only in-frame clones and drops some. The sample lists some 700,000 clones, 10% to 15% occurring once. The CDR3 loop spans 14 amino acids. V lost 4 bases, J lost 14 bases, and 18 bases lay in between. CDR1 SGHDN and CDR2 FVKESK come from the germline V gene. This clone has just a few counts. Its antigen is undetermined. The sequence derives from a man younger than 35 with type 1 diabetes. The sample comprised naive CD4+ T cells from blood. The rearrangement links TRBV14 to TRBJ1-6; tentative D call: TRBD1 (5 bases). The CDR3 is CASSPRGKALALHF. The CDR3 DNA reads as TGTGCCAGCAGCCCGCGGGGCAAGGCGTTGGCCCTCCACTTT.